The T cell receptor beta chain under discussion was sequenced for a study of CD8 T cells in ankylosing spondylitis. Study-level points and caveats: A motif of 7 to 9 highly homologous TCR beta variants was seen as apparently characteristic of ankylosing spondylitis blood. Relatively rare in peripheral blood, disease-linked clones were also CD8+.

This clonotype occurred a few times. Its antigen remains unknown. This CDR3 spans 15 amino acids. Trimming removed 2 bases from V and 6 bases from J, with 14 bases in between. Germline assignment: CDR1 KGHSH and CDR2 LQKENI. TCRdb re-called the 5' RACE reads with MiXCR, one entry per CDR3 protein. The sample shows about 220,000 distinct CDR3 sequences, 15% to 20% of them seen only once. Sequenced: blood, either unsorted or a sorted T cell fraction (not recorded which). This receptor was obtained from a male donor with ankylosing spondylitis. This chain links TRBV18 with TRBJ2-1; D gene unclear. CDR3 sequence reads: CASSPRAEPPNEQFF. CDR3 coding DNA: TGTGCCAGCTCACCAAGGGCTGAGCCCCCCAATGAGCAGTTCTTC.